One and the same sample provided the 8 T cell receptor beta chains below, sequenced in a study of blood T cell repertoires in COVID-19. Generated by immunoSEQ multiplex PCR, the TCRdb table keeps only in-frame clones and is missing some. This table holds approximately 160,000 clones, 85% found once. The sequencing sample was made of peripheral blood. These receptors came from a woman in her sixties or seventies with COVID-19, enrolled during active disease.

V usage is TRBV3-1 (or the pseudogene TRBV3-2) and J usage is TRBJ1-4; D perhaps matches TRBD1 (6 bases). Between the trimmed V and J ends, which lost 4 bases and 5 bases, there was a span of 14 bases. Germline CDR1 and CDR2: LGHDT and YNNKEL (reference sequence). The CDR3 consists of 15 residues. CDR3 DNA: TGTGCCAGCAGCCGTGCAGGGGCCGGGAATGAAAAACTGTTTTTT. Translated: CASSRAGAGNEKLFF.

The chain employs TRBV19 and TRBJ1-1; D might be TRBD1 (6 bases). Per the germline V gene, CDR1 is LNHDA and CDR2 is SQIVND (reference sequence). This CDR3 is built from 16 residues. Deletions cut 5 bases from V and 5 bases from J, with 21 bases between. CDR3 DNA: TGTGCCAGTAGTCTCGACCACAGGGATGGATTGACTGAAGCTTTCTTT. Translation: CASSLDHRDGLTEAFF.

As regards this clone: The same CDR3 also results from other DNA sequences found in this sample. The genes are TRBV7-9 and TRBJ1-5; the D gene is possibly TRBD1 (6 bases). The V and J ends lost 1 base and 2 bases respectively, with 6 bases between them. Germline-derived CDR1 and CDR2 are SEHNR and FQNEAQ (reference sequence). CDR3 length: 14 residues. DNA for the CDR3: TGTGCCAGCAGCTTAGACAGGGGCAATCAGCCCCAGCATTTT. Its translation is CASSLDRGNQPQHF. Using reference TRBV7-9 and TRBJ1-5 for the parts outside the CDR3, the full variable domain is DTGVSQNPRHKITKRGQNVTFRCDPISEHNRLYWYRQTLGQGPEFLTYFQNEAQLEKSRLLSDRFSAERPKGSFSTLEIQRTEQGDSAMYLCASSLDRGNQPQHFGDGTRLSIL.

A single count supports this clone. The chain employs TRBV7-2 and TRBJ2-3; perhaps TRBD2 as D (5 bases). Germline values: CDR1 SGHTA, CDR2 FQGNSA. Trimming cost V 1 base and J 5 bases, with 19 bases left between them. This CDR3 has 17 amino acids. CDR3 DNA: TGTGCCAGCAGCTTAGTTGGGTCGGTGGGAGTCCGAGATACGCAGTATTTT. As protein: CASSLVGSVGVRDTQYF.

The CDR3, as DNA: TGTGCCAGCACCGGGTACTTTATAGGTTCCGGGGAGCAGTACGTC. This codes for CASTGYFIGSGEQYV. This chain joins TRBV7-9 and TRBJ2-7; D gene uncertain. The CDR3 is made up of 15 amino acids. Germline V lookup: CDR1 SEHNR, CDR2 FQNEAQ (reference sequence). Trimming cost V 7 bases and J 7 bases, with 23 bases left between them.

V usage is TRBV7-9 and J usage is TRBJ2-1, with a tentative D call TRBD1 (6 bases). The CDR3 has 14 amino acids. In germline, CDR1 is SEHNR, CDR2 FQNEAQ (reference sequence). Trimming took off 2 bases at V and 6 bases at J, with 11 bases between the two ends. The CDR3 region is CASSLPGHPNEQFF. The CDR3, as DNA: TGTGCCAGCAGCTTACCGGGACACCCCAATGAGCAGTTCTTC.

This clone has just a few counts. The V gene is TRBV5-1, the J gene TRBJ2-2; 7 nucleotides line up with TRBD2. CDR1 and CDR2 (germline): SGHRS, YFSETQ. J was trimmed by 8 bases and V by 4 bases; bases with no gene match: 8. The CDR3 is 14 amino acids. The CDR3 coding sequence is TGCGCCAGCAGCCAGTCTAGCGGTAGGGGGGAGCTGTTTTTT. The encoded protein is CASSQSSGRGELFF.

The rearrangement uses TRBV6-5 and TRBJ1-4, with TRBD1 matching 7 bases. V shed 6 bases, J shed 6 bases, and the junction held 7 bases outside the gene matches. This CDR3 is 14 amino acids long. Germline CDR1 and CDR2: MNHEY and SVGAGI. CDR3 DNA: TGTGCCAGCAGGATGACAGGGAATGATGAAAAACTGTTTTTT. Amino acid sequence: CASRMTGNDEKLFF.